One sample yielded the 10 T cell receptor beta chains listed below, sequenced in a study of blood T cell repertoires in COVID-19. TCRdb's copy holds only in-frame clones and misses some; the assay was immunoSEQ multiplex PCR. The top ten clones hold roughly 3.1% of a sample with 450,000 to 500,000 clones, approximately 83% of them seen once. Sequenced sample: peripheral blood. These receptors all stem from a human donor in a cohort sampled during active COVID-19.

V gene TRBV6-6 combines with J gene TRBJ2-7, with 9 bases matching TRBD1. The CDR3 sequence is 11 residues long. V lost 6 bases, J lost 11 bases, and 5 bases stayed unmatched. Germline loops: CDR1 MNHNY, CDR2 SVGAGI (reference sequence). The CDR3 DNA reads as TGTGCCAGCAGCTCCGGGACAGGGAAGTACTTC. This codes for CASSSGTGKYF.

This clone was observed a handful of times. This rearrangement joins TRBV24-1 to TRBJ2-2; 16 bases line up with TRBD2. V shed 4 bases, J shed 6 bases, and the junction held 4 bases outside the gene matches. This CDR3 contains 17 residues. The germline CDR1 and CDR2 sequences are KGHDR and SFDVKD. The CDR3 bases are TGTGCCACCAGTGACCCCGGGACTAGCGGGAGGGCCGGGGAGCTGTTTTTT. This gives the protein CATSDPGTSGRAGELFF.

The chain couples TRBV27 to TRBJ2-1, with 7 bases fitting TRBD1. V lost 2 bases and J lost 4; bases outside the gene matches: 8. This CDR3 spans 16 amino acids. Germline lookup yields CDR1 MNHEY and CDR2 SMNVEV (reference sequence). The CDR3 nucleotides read TGTGCCAGCAGTTTAACCGGGACAGAACAATACAATGAGCAGTTCTTC. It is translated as CASSLTGTEQYNEQFF.

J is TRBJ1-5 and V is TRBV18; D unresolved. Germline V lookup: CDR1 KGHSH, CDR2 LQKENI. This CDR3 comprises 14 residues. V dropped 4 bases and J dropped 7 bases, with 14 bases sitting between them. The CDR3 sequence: CASSLGDGLQPQHF. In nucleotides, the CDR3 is TGTGCCAGCTCACTGGGTGATGGGCTCCAGCCCCAGCATTTT. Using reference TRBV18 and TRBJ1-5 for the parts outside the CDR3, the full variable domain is NAGVMQNPRHLVRRRGQEARLRCSPMKGHSHVYWYRQLPEEGLKFMVYLQKENIIDESGMPKERFSAEFPKEGPSILRIQQVVRGDSAAYFCASSLGDGLQPQHFGDGTRLSIL.

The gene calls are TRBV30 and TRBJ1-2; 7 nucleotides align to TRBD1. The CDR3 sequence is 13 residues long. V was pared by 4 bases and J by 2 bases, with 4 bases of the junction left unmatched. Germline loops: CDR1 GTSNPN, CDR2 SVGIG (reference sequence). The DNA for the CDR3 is TGTGCCTGGATGTCAGGGGGGAACTATGGCTACACCTTC. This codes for CAWMSGGNYGYTF.

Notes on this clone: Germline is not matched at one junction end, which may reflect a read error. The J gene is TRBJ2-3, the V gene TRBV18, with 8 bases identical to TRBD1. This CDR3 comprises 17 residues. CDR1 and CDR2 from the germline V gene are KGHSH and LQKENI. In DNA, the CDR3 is TGTGCCAGCTCGCCACTTCCGGGACAGGCCGCCCCCGAGACGCAGTATTTT. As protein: CASSPLPGQAAPETQYF. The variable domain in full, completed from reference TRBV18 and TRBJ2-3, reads NAGVMQNPRHLVRRRGQEARLRCSPMKGHSHVYWYRQLPEEGLKFMVYLQKENIIDESGMPKERFSAEFPKEGPSILRIQQVVRGDSAAYFCASSPLPGQAAPETQYFGPGTRLTVL.

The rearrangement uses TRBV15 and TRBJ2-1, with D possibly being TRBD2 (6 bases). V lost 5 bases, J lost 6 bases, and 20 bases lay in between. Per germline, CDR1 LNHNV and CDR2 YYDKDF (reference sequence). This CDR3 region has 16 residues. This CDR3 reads CATSQPSERQINEQFF. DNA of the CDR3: TGTGCCACCAGCCAGCCTAGCGAACGCCAAATCAATGAGCAGTTCTTC.

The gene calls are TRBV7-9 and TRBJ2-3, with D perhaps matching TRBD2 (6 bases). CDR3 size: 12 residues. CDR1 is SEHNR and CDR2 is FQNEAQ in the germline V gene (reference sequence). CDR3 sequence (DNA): TGTGGTGGTGCTAGCGACACAGATACGCAGTATTTT. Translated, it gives CGGASDTDTQYF.

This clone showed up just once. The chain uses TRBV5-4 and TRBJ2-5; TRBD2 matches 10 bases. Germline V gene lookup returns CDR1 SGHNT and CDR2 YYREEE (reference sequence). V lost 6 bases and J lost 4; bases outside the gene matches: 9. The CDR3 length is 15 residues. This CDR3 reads CASTILAGGAETQYF. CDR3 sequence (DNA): TGTGCCAGCACTATCTTAGCGGGAGGAGCAGAGACCCAGTACTTC.

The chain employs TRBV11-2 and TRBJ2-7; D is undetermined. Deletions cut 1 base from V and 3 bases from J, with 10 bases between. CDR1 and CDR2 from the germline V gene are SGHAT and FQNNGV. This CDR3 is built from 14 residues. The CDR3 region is CASSLGLRLYEQYF. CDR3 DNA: TGTGCCAGCAGCTTAGGACTGCGTCTCTACGAGCAGTACTTC.